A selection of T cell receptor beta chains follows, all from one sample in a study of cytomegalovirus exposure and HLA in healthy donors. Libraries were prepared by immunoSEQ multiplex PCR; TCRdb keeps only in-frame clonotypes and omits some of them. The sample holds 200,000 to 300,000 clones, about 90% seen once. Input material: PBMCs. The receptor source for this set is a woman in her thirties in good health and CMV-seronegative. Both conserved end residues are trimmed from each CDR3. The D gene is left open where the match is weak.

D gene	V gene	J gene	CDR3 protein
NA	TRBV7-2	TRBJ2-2	ASSLDPQNTGELF
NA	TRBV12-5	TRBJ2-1	ASGFGAPNEQF
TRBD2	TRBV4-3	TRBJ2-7	ASSQEGGRAPYEQY
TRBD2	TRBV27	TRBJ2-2	ASSLRLAGNANTGELF
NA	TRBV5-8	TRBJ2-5	ASSSTAGRVAQY
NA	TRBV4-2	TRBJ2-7	ASSLGYEQY
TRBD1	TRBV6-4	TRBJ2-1	ASSDGGQLPHNEQF
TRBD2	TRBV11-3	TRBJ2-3	ASSKGLAGVVTDTQY
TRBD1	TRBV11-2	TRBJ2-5	ASGSDRGETQY
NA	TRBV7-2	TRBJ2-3	ASSLPWTTDTQY
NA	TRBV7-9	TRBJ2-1	ASSLSGGSSYNEQF
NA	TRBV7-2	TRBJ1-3	ASSETGPGNTIY
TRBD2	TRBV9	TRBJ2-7	ASSSGGLAGYEQY
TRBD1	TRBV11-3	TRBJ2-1	ASRPPGQGIEQF
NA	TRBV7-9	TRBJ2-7	ASSIEAYGEDNHEQY
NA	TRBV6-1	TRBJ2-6	ASSATSGANVLT
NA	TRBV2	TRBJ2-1	ASLSQGGRTREISYNEQF
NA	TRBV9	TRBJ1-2	ASSPKSNLYT
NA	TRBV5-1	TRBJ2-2	ASSLPSGTTGELF
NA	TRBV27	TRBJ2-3	ASRGTGFDTDTQY
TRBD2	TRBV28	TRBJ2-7	ASSSRLAGAGEQY
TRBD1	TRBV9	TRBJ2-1	ASSTPLGTGVYNEQF
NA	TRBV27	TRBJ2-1	ASSPPLYNEQF
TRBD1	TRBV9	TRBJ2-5	ASSPGDRGEETQY
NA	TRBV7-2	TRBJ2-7	ASSLRQTLQY
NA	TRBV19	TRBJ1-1	ASSIGRNTEAF
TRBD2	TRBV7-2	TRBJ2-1	ASSRTSGYNEQF
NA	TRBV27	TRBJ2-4	ASSFGLNQY
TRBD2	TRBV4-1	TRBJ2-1	ASSQDKETSGSYNEQF
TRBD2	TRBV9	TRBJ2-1	ASSVVGTSVYNEQF
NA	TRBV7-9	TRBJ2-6	ASSGRNSGANVLT
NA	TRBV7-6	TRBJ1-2	ASRDGYGYT
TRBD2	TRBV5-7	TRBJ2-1	ASSLEAGVGNEQF
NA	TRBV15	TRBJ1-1	ATSRNDPEGAF
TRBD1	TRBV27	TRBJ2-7	ASSLSGVGTGGFYEQY
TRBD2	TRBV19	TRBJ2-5	ASSMLAGGPRTQY
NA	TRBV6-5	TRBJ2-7	ASRQTTGVLYEQY
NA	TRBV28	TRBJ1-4	ASSLGGNEKLF
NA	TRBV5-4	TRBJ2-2	ASSVQYTGELF
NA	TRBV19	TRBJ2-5	ATQSLQETQY
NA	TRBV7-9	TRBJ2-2	ASSPSGAGGELF
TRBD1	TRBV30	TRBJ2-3	AWWDSYTDTQY
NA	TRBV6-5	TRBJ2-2	ASSEATGELF
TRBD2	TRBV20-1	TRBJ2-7	RAGLACRY
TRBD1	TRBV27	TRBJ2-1	ATTGTGIHEQF
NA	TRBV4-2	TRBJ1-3	ASSQVSAGSGNTIY
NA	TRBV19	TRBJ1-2	ASSIWSGSGGGYT
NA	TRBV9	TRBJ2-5	ASSVGHGARTQETQY
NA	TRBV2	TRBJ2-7	ASNPDSSYEQY
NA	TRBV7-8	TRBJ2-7	ASSLVGGSYEQY
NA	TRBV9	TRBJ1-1	ASSVGEGMMNTEAF
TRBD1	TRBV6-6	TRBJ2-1	ASSYSGQSNEQF
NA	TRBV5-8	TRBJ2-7	ASSFQAAPYEQY
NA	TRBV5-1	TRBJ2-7	ASSLGSGRSHEQY
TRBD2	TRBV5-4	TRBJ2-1	ASSLEGLSYNEQF
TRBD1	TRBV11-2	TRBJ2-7	ASSTGAPYEQY
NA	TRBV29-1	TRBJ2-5	SVVGTDQETQY
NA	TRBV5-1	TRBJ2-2	ASRELENPNTGELF
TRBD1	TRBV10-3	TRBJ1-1	AISELGQGNTEAF